These T cell receptor beta chains were read from a single sample in a study of blood T cell repertoires in COVID-19. Clones were sequenced by immunoSEQ multiplex PCR, and TCRdb holds only the in-frame ones, with some missing. Of about 38,000 clones detected, roughly 90% appear once; the ten largest clones hold about 31%. Sequenced: peripheral blood. The source of these receptors is a man aged 65-85 years with active COVID-19. Both conserved end residues are part of each CDR3. The order of the fields is clone size, J gene, D gene, V gene, CDR3 protein, CDR3 DNA. The D gene is left open where the match is weak. Only some rows state a clone size, as once, few, many or a class for expanded clones.

>-|TRBJ2-3|TRBD1|TRBV18
CASSRSSGQGGDTQYF
TGTGCCAGCTCACGGTCTTCGGGACAGGGGGGAGATACGCAGTATTTT
>-|TRBJ1-6|-|TRBV9
CASSSGDGYNSPLHF
TGTGCCAGCAGCTCAGGGGATGGCTATAATTCACCCCTCCACTTT
>-|TRBJ2-3|TRBD1|TRBV25-1
CASSEWTGRSGDTQYF
TGTGCCAGCAGTGAGTGGACAGGGCGGTCCGGTGATACGCAGTATTTT
>few|TRBJ2-3|TRBD2|TRBV10-3
CAISAAGGHGDTQYF
TGTGCCATCAGTGCAGCGGGGGGGCATGGGGATACGCAGTATTTT
>once|TRBJ2-5|TRBD1|TRBV28
CASSPPFGTGRSETQYF
TGTGCCAGCAGTCCCCCCTTTGGGACAGGGAGAAGTGAGACCCAGTACTTC
>-|TRBJ2-1|-|TRBV4-3
CASSQEGAGRYNEQFF
TGCGCCAGCAGCCAAGAAGGGGCGGGACGTTACAATGAGCAGTTCTTC
>-|TRBJ2-7|-|TRBV3-1/TRBV3-2
CASSLGAGVYEQYF
TGTGCCAGCAGTCTTGGAGCAGGGGTCTACGAGCAGTACTTC
>-|TRBJ2-2|-|TRBV28
CASSLSGPGELFF
TGTGCCAGCAGTTTGTCAGGGCCCGGGGAGCTGTTTTTT
>-|TRBJ2-3|-|TRBV11-2
CASSSRPRGTDTQYF
TGTGCCAGCAGCTCCCGACCGCGGGGCACAGATACGCAGTATTTT
>-|TRBJ2-7|-|TRBV5-1
CASSLVSGSYEQYF
TGCGCCAGCAGCTTGGTTTCCGGGTCCTACGAGCAGTACTTC
>-|TRBJ1-2|TRBD1|TRBV18
CASSRLQDRDNYGYTF
TGTGCCAGCTCACGACTTCAGGACAGGGATAACTATGGCTACACCTTC
>once|TRBJ2-5|TRBD1|TRBV29-1
CSVARDSQETQYF
TGCAGCGTTGCCCGGGACAGCCAAGAGACCCAGTACTTC
>-|TRBJ1-5|-|TRBV4-1
CASSQVEARDQPQHF
TGCGCCAGCAGCCAAGTTGAGGCCAGAGATCAGCCCCAGCATTTT
>-|TRBJ2-7|-|TRBV28
CASKQGSSYEQYF
TGTGCCAGCAAGCAGGGGAGCTCCTACGAGCAGTACTTC
>once|TRBJ2-5|-|TRBV18
CASSPPTGLGETQYF
TGTGCCAGCTCACCACCGACAGGCCTGGGGGAGACCCAGTACTTC
>-|TRBJ2-7|TRBD1|TRBV18
CASSWTGRHEQYF
TGTGCCAGCTCATGGACAGGGCGGCACGAGCAGTACTTC
>once|TRBJ2-6|-|TRBV9
CASSVLVGANVLTF
TGTGCCAGCAGCGTATTAGTTGGGGCCAACGTCCTGACTTTC
>-|TRBJ1-5|-|TRBV20-1
CSGGPGQPQHF
TGCAGTGGGGGGCCGGGTCAGCCCCAGCATTTT
>-|TRBJ2-1|TRBD2|TRBV14
CASSPTILAGGGYEQFF
TGTGCCAGCAGCCCTACCATACTAGCGGGTGGGGGGTATGAGCAGTTCTTC
>-|TRBJ1-2|-|TRBV6-2/TRBV6-3
CASSLDRTRLYGYTF
TGTGCCAGCAGTCTAGACAGAACACGCCTCTATGGCTACACCTTC
>once|TRBJ1-6|-|TRBV9
CASSVVDSPYNSPLHF
TGTGCCAGCAGCGTAGTGGACTCCCCGTATAATTCACCCCTCCACTTT
>-|TRBJ1-4|TRBD1|TRBV28
CASSPTGQGRTNEKLFF
TGTGCCAGCAGCCCCACGGGACAGGGGCGAACTAATGAAAAACTGTTTTTT
>-|TRBJ2-5|-|TRBV7-6
CASTLDGGGTQETQYF
TGTGCCAGCACTCTAGACGGTGGCGGGACCCAAGAGACCCAGTACTTC
>-|TRBJ2-1|TRBD2|TRBV5-8
CASRSGLAGARGNEQFF
TGTGCCAGCAGAAGCGGACTAGCGGGGGCCAGGGGGAATGAGCAGTTCTTC
>-|TRBJ1-1|-|TRBV4-1
CASSQGAGSDTEAFF
TGCGCCAGCAGCCAAGGGGCAGGCTCGGACACTGAAGCTTTCTTT
>-|TRBJ1-3|-|TRBV25-1
CASSSGSSGNTIYF
TGTGCCAGCAGTTCAGGGTCTTCTGGAAACACCATATATTTT
>-|TRBJ1-2|-|TRBV3-1/TRBV3-2
CASSQGPPHGYTF
TGTGCCAGCAGCCAGGGGCCTCCTCATGGCTACACCTTC
>-|TRBJ1-2|-|TRBV12-3/TRBV12-4
CASSTGSLYGYTF
TGTGCCAGCAGCACAGGGTCGCTCTATGGCTACACCTTC
>-|TRBJ1-2|-|TRBV9
CASSVGGYGYTF
TGTGCCAGCAGCGTGGGGGGGTATGGCTACACCTTC
>-|TRBJ2-1|TRBD1|TRBV30
CAWSRGQGALYEQFF
TGTGCCTGGAGTCGGGGACAGGGGGCACTTTATGAGCAGTTCTTC
>-|TRBJ2-3|TRBD2|TRBV27
CASSLSGVTDTQYF
TGTGCCAGCAGTCTTAGCGGGGTAACAGATACGCAGTATTTT
>-|TRBJ2-5|-|TRBV7-8
CASSLEDYQETQYF
TGTGCCAGCAGCTTAGAGGACTACCAAGAGACCCAGTACTTC
>-|TRBJ1-1|-|TRBV18
CASSPGITEAFF
TGTGCCAGCTCACCAGGCATCACTGAAGCTTTCTTT
>-|TRBJ2-7|-|TRBV7-2
CASGPGGTRSYEQYF
TGTGCCAGCGGGCCTGGTGGGACTCGCTCCTACGAGCAGTACTTC
>few|TRBJ1-6|-|TRBV4-1
CASSQDPGLSSPLHF
TGCGCCAGCAGCCAAGATCCAGGTCTTTCCTCACCCCTCCACTTT
>-|TRBJ2-7|TRBD1|TRBV7-2
CASSLGGTGYAPQYF
TGTGCCAGCAGCTTAGGAGGGACAGGGTATGCTCCGCAGTACTTC
>-|TRBJ2-7|-|TRBV13
CASSLGRGLSEQYF
TGTGCCAGCAGCTTGGGCAGGGGCCTTTCCGAGCAGTACTTC
>-|TRBJ1-2|TRBD1|TRBV3-1/TRBV3-2
CASSQGTQGGYGYTF
TGTGCCAGCAGCCAGGGAACGCAGGGGGGTTACGGCTACACCTTC
>-|TRBJ2-2|-|TRBV30
CAWRQGNTGELFF
TGTGCCTGGAGACAGGGGAACACCGGGGAGCTGTTTTTT
>-|TRBJ2-7|-|TRBV3-1/TRBV3-2
CASSQVRDEQYF
TGTGCCAGCAGCCAAGTCAGGGACGAGCAGTACTTC
>-|TRBJ2-4|-|TRBV5-1
CASSAQGGRNIQYF
TGCGCCAGCAGCGCACAGGGTGGTCGGAACATTCAGTACTTC
>-|TRBJ2-1|TRBD2|TRBV18
CASSHTSGGGGTQFF
TGTGCCAGCTCACACACTAGCGGGGGGGGCGGAACGCAGTTCTTC
>-|TRBJ2-1|TRBD2|TRBV3-1/TRBV3-2
CASSQDPSGGQFF
TGTGCCAGCAGCCAAGATCCGAGCGGGGGGCAGTTCTTC
>-|TRBJ2-7|TRBD1|TRBV19
CASSQGEGYEQYF
TGTGCCAGTAGTCAGGGGGAAGGCTACGAGCAGTACTTC
>-|TRBJ2-7|-|TRBV18
CASSPSGDEQYF
TGTGCCAGCTCACCGTCCGGGGACGAGCAGTACTTC
>-|TRBJ1-6|TRBD1|TRBV6-2/TRBV6-3
CASSRLGTAYYNSPLHF
TGTGCCAGCAGTCGGCTCGGGACAGCCTATTATAATTCACCCCTCCACTTT
>-|TRBJ2-7|-|TRBV11-2
CASSLAPATDRVSYEQYF
TGTGCCAGCAGCTTAGCCCCAGCGACAGACCGAGTCTCCTACGAGCAGTACTTC
>-|TRBJ1-1|-|TRBV7-3
CASSGGRDTEAFF
TGTGCCAGCAGCGGGGGCAGGGACACTGAAGCTTTCTTT
>-|TRBJ2-7|-|TRBV6-2/TRBV6-3
CASSSVSYEQYF
TGTGCCAGCAGTTCGGTCTCCTACGAGCAGTACTTC
>-|TRBJ2-3|TRBD2|TRBV30
CAWSVQAGGYDTQYF
TGTGCCTGGAGTGTACAAGCGGGAGGCTATGATACGCAGTATTTT
>-|TRBJ2-7|TRBD2|TRBV6-5
CASSFLTSHEQYF
TGTGCCAGCAGTTTCCTGACTAGCCACGAGCAGTACTTC
>-|TRBJ2-2|-|TRBV12-3/TRBV12-4
CASSLGRSGELFF
TGTGCCAGCAGTTTGGGGAGGAGCGGGGAGCTGTTTTTT
>-|TRBJ1-1|-|TRBV6-5
CASSNRVGAFF
TGTGCCAGCAGTAATCGGGTGGGAGCTTTCTTT
>-|TRBJ1-1|-|TRBV29-1
CSVGWGPLDTEAFF
TGCAGCGTTGGGTGGGGGCCTTTGGACACTGAAGCTTTCTTT
>-|TRBJ2-7|-|TRBV5-1
CASSLATGTYEQYF
TGCGCCAGCAGCTTGGCTACGGGTACCTACGAGCAGTACTTC
>-|TRBJ1-3|TRBD1|TRBV11-3
CASRNRDRDSGNTIYF
TGTGCCAGCAGAAACCGGGACAGGGACTCTGGAAACACCATATATTTT
>once|TRBJ1-5|-|TRBV9
CASSVDSASNQPQHF
TGTGCCAGCAGCGTAGACAGTGCTAGCAATCAGCCCCAGCATTTT